The 6 T cell receptor beta chains given below trace back to one sample, sequenced in a study of cytomegalovirus exposure and HLA in healthy donors. In the PCR, 60 Vbeta and 13 Jbeta primers were used. The protocol was immunoSEQ multiplex PCR, while the TCRdb copy is restricted to in-frame clones and leaves out a portion. The table records about 110,000 clones, less than 85% of them present only once. The sequencing input was PBMCs. The receptor source for this set is a man under 40 in good health and CMV-seropositive.

The chain carries TRBV5-1 and TRBJ1-1; TRBD1 might be the D (5 bases). Germline V gives CDR1 SGHRS, CDR2 YFSETQ. V was shortened by 4 bases and J by 0 bases, with 13 bases between the two germline ends. The CDR3 has 15 residues. The CDR3 DNA is TGCGCCAGCAGCCCACCGACAGTCATGAACACTGAAGCTTTCTTT. Its translation is CASSPPTVMNTEAFF.

In this sample, this clone turned up a few times. The rearrangement links TRBV7-6 to TRBJ1-1; D is ambiguous. V was trimmed by 5 bases and J by 3 bases, leaving 10 bases between them. The CDR3 is 13 amino acids. The germline gives CDR1 SGHVS, CDR2 FNYEAQ. As DNA, the CDR3 is TGTGCCAGCAGCCCGAGCGAGGACACTGAAGCTTTCTTT. Amino acid sequence: CASSPSEDTEAFF.

V and J are TRBV18 and TRBJ2-2, with TRBD2 as a possible D gene (6 bases). The CDR3 loop spans 16 amino acids. The V end lost 3 bases, the J end lost 5 bases, and 16 bases lay between the germline ends. Germline values: CDR1 KGHSH, CDR2 LQKENI. CDR3 region: CASSPLPRAGTGELFF. The CDR3 nucleotides are TGTGCCAGCTCACCTCTACCCAGGGCGGGAACCGGGGAGCTGTTTTTT.

On this clone: In the same sample, other DNA sequences code for this CDR3. V gene TRBV28 combines with J gene TRBJ1-1; 9 bases are a match to TRBD1. Losses at the gene ends were 5 bases for V and 5 bases for J; bases not matched to a gene: 6. The CDR3 totals 14 residues. Germline CDR1 is MDHEN and CDR2 is SYDVKM. CDR3 nucleotide sequence: TGTGCCAGCAGTGTTACAGGGGGCCCGACTGAAGCTTTCTTT. Translation: CASSVTGGPTEAFF.

This clone appeared once. This rearrangement joins TRBV5-1 to TRBJ1-3; 8 bases map to TRBD1. Germline lookup yields CDR1 SGHRS and CDR2 YFSETQ. Losses at the gene ends were 1 base for V and 4 bases for J; bases not matched to a gene: 13. This CDR3 has 18 amino acids. CDR3 in DNA: TGCGCCAGCAGCTTGCGGACAGGGCAACTTACTCCGGGAAACACCATATATTTT. Protein product: CASSLRTGQLTPGNTIYF.

This clone was counted a single time. The J gene is TRBJ1-2, the V gene TRBV6-5; 10 bases align to TRBD1. J gave up 7 bases and V 0 bases, and 5 bases lay outside the gene matches. CDR3 size: 15 residues. The germline V gene has CDR1 MNHEY and CDR2 SVGAGI. CDR3 loop: CASSYSTGQGLGYTF. In DNA form, the CDR3 reads TGTGCCAGCAGTTACTCGACGGGACAGGGGCTTGGCTACACCTTC.